The source of this T cell receptor beta chain is a study of shared clonotypes between healthy human individuals. The CDR3 is 14 residues long. Trimming left V 0 bases short and J 8 bases short, with 13 bases between. Germline-derived CDR1 and CDR2 are GTSNPN and SVGIG (reference sequence). Study results and limitations: Specimens sampled were limited to blood, with tissue repertoires likely differing.

This clone was detected a few times. Its matching antigen is unknown. Once extracted for a subset, genomic DNA was divided evenly among several immunoSEQ plates. The sorted-subset replicate PCRs were given around 190 ng DNA, which is 25,000 to 35,000 T cell genomes. Original data processing: Junction-only sequences produced by ImmunoSEQ had no quality scores, so filtering differed. Sequencing was performed with immunoSEQ multiplex PCR; in TCRdb, only in-frame clones are kept and a portion is missing. V and J calls and clone size follow that table, whereas D and trimming were derived from the DNA. The profile covers around 200,000 clones, with around 93% appearing a single time and about 0.07% taken by the ten largest.

This chain connects TRBV30 to TRBJ1-4; tentative D call: TRBD1 (6 bases). The receptor was isolated from a woman aged 25 to 45 in good health. Sequenced input: naive CD4+ T cells sorted from blood. Subset described: CD45RA+ positively selected. In nucleotides, the CDR3 is TGTGCCTGGAGTGTAAATGGGGGGGCGGAAAAACTGTTTTTT. It encodes CAWSVNGGAEKLFF.